The 21 T cell receptor beta chains below come from one sample, sequenced in a study of cytomegalovirus exposure and HLA in healthy donors. PCR was performed using 60 Vbeta and 13 Jbeta primers. TCRdb keeps only in-frame clones here, not all; method: immunoSEQ multiplex PCR. The repertoire includes about 150,000 clones, 80% to 85% of them detected once, and roughly 2.5% sits in the top ten. The sequencing input was PBMCs. These receptors came from a boy between 2 and 10 years old in good health and CMV-seronegative.

This rearrangement joins TRBV18 to TRBJ2-2; 7 nucleotides match TRBD2. V gave up 5 bases and J gave up 4 bases; unmatched junction bases: 10. The CDR3 totals 16 residues. Germline V CDR1 and CDR2: KGHSH, LQKENI. This CDR3 is CASSTLGAGATGELFF. In nucleotides, the CDR3 is TGTGCCAGCTCAACCCTTGGGGCGGGAGCCACCGGGGAGCTGTTTTTT.

The J gene is TRBJ2-1, the V gene TRBV2, with 9 bases aligning to TRBD1. Germline V lookup: CDR1 SNHLY, CDR2 FYNNEI. V shed 6 bases and J 4 bases; nucleotides not matched to a gene: 7. The CDR3 has 15 amino acids. As DNA, the CDR3 is TGTGCCAGCAGGATCGGGACAGGGACGTACAATGAGCAGTTCTTC. This translates into CASRIGTGTYNEQFF.

V and J are TRBV9 and TRBJ1-1; D remains unclear. V was clipped by 4 bases and J by 2 bases, with 12 bases between them. The CDR3 sequence is 14 residues long. Germline CDR1 reads SGDLS; CDR2 reads YYNGEE. This chain's CDR3 is CASSPIGGNTEAFF. In nucleotides, the CDR3 is TGTGCCAGCAGCCCCATTGGAGGTAACACTGAAGCTTTCTTT.

The rearrangement uses TRBV4-1 and TRBJ2-7, with 11 bases aligning to TRBD1. The trim removed 1 base at V and 3 bases at J, leaving 2 bases unmatched. The germline V gene encodes CDR1 MGHRA and CDR2 YSYEKL. The CDR3 covers 15 residues. CDR3 sequence: CASSQGDRGNYEQYF. The CDR3, as DNA: TGCGCCAGCAGCCAAGGGGACAGGGGGAACTACGAGCAGTACTTC.

The chain couples TRBV5-6 to TRBJ2-7, with 10 bases that match TRBD2. The germline gives CDR1 SGHDT, CDR2 YYEEEE. After removal of 2 bases from V and 4 bases from J, the junction contained 3 bases not matched to a gene. This CDR3 has 14 amino acids. CDR3 nucleotide sequence: TGTGCCAGCAGCTTAAGCGGGGGGGGTTACGAGCAGTACTTC. Protein product: CASSLSGGGYEQYF.

The chain recombines TRBV7-3 with TRBJ1-4, with D possibly matching TRBD1 (6 bases). Per germline, CDR1 SGHTA and CDR2 FQGTGA. V lost 5 bases to trimming and J lost 10 bases, with 20 bases between them. CDR3 length equals 15 residues. Here the CDR3 reads CASSVPPGQSGKLFF. CDR3 nucleotide sequence: TGTGCCAGCAGCGTACCTCCGGGACAATCGGGAAAACTGTTTTTT.

This clone appeared once. The CDR3 loop reads CSVRVTDTQYF. CDR3 nucleotide sequence: TGCAGCGTACGGGTCACAGATACGCAGTATTTT. The chain carries TRBV20-1 and TRBJ2-3, with D unresolved. This CDR3 has 11 residues. CDR1 DFQATT and CDR2 SNEGSKA come from the germline V gene (reference sequence).

This clone was detected once. CDR3 in amino acids: CASSHYSPLAGGDYNEQFF. CDR3 sequence (DNA): TGTGCCAGCAGCCACTACTCCCCACTAGCGGGAGGCGATTACAATGAGCAGTTCTTC. This chain links TRBV14 with TRBJ2-1; 12 bases match TRBD2. The V and J ends lost 3 bases and 4 bases, in that order; junction bases with no gene match: 13. This CDR3 is built from 19 residues. Germline CDR1 and CDR2: SGHDN and FVKESK.

The chain employs TRBV10-1 and TRBJ2-6; 8 nucleotides agree with TRBD2. The J segment lost 1 base and the V segment lost 10 bases, leaving 12 bases of the junction unmatched. The CDR3 has 17 amino acids. The germline gives CDR1 WNHNN, CDR2 SYGVQD (reference sequence). DNA for the CDR3: TGCGCCATCGGATGGACTAGCCCCCGTTCTGGGGCCAACGTCCTGACTTTC. Protein product: CAIGWTSPRSGANVLTF.

The sample holds a few counts of this clone. V usage is TRBV5-1 and J usage is TRBJ1-1; tentatively, D is TRBD1 (5 bases). This CDR3 has 20 amino acids. The ends were cut back, 4 bases at V and 0 bases at J, with 28 bases in the middle. CDR1 is SGHRS and CDR2 is YFSETQ in the germline V gene. The CDR3 region is CASSLHGTGQRTILNTEAFF. The CDR3 nucleotides are TGCGCCAGCAGCCTACACGGCACTGGCCAAAGGACAATCTTGAACACTGAAGCTTTCTTT.

V and J are TRBV28 and TRBJ1-1, with a weak D call TRBD1 (5 bases). Germline loops: CDR1 MDHEN, CDR2 SYDVKM. Trimming took off 0 bases at V and 5 bases at J, with 10 bases between the two ends. The CDR3 totals 14 residues. The CDR3 protein is CASSLWQGRTEAFF. In nucleotides, the CDR3 is TGTGCCAGCAGTTTATGGCAGGGCAGGACTGAAGCTTTCTTT.

The rearrangement joins TRBV7-6 to TRBJ2-6, with 9 bases matching TRBD2. The CDR3 contains 18 residues. Germline V gene data show CDR1 as SGHVS and CDR2 as FNYEAQ. Trimming took 1 base from V and 0 from J; bases not matched to a gene: 4. CDR3 sequence: CASSLVGGGVSGANVLTF. CDR3 DNA sequence: TGTGCCAGCAGCTTAGTTGGCGGGGGGGTCTCTGGGGCCAACGTCCTGACTTTC.

This sequence joins TRBV11-2 and TRBJ2-2; tentative D call: TRBD1 (6 bases). Germline V gene data show CDR1 as SGHAT and CDR2 as FQNNGV. The germline V and J ends were trimmed by 4 bases and 5 bases, with 17 bases remaining between them. The CDR3 sequence is 16 residues long. CDR3: CASSYGTIHRTGELFF. In DNA, the CDR3 is TGTGCCAGCAGCTATGGGACAATCCACAGGACCGGGGAGCTGTTTTTT.

The V gene is TRBV27, the J gene TRBJ1-4; D ambiguous. The V and J ends lost 3 bases and 6 bases respectively, with 11 bases between them. Germline CDR1 and CDR2: MNHEY and SMNVEV (reference sequence). This CDR3 comprises 14 residues. CDR3 amino acids: CASSFEGYDEKLFF. CDR3 bases: TGTGCCAGCAGTTTCGAGGGATATGATGAAAAACTGTTTTTT.

V is TRBV10-1 and J is TRBJ2-7, with 7 bases aligning to TRBD1. CDR3 length: 14 residues. Trimming at V came to 5 bases and at J to 5 bases, leaving 9 bases not matched to a gene. Germline CDR1 reads WNHNN; CDR2 reads SYGVQD (reference sequence). CDR3 region: CASSLTGPPHEQYF. The CDR3 DNA sequence: TGCGCCAGCAGTCTGACAGGGCCCCCTCACGAGCAGTACTTC.

This clone has only one observation. The V call is TRBV7-9, the J call TRBJ1-1; D is uncertain. Germline CDR1 is SEHNR and CDR2 is FQNEAQ (reference sequence). Trimming took 1 base from V and 3 from J, leaving 15 bases between them. The CDR3 has 16 amino acids. This CDR3 is CASSLDGVRTDTEAFF. In DNA form, the CDR3 reads TGTGCCAGCAGCTTAGACGGTGTCCGAACTGACACTGAAGCTTTCTTT.

In the case of this clone: This sample also contains other DNA sequences that code for the same CDR3. The V and J genes are TRBV5-1 and TRBJ1-2; D is unclear. Trimming left V 1 base short and J 1 base short, with 5 bases between. Germline CDR1 is SGHRS and CDR2 is YFSETQ. The CDR3 has 13 amino acids. CDR3 protein: CASSLSSNYGYTF. CDR3 coding DNA: TGCGCCAGCAGCTTGTCCAGTAACTATGGCTACACCTTC.

The rearrangement links TRBV29-1 to TRBJ1-2; D gene uncertain. Trimming removed 4 bases from V and 4 bases from J, with 10 bases in between. The CDR3 has 12 residues. The germline V gene has CDR1 SQVTM and CDR2 ANQGSEA. CDR3 sequence (DNA): TGCAGCGTTGTGTACAGCCCCTATGGCTACACCTTC. Encoded protein: CSVVYSPYGYTF.

This clone was picked up one time. The rearrangement joins TRBV28 to TRBJ1-1; a weak D match, TRBD1 (5 bases). Germline CDR1 MDHEN, CDR2 SYDVKM. CDR3 size: 14 residues. V was pared by 5 bases and J by 7 bases, with 17 bases between. The CDR3 is CASSDRGGVGEAFF. The CDR3 nucleotides read TGTGCCAGCAGTGACCGAGGAGGGGTTGGTGAAGCTTTCTTT.

The chain employs TRBV7-9 and TRBJ2-7, with 10 bases identical to TRBD1. Looked up from germline, CDR1 is SEHNR and CDR2 is FQNEAQ (reference sequence). Trimming cost V 3 bases and J 2 bases; bases outside gene matches: 10. The CDR3 loop spans 17 amino acids. The CDR3 coding sequence is TGTGCCAGCAGCTTCAAAGCCGGGACAGGGGTTCCCTACGAGCAGTACTTC. Translated: CASSFKAGTGVPYEQYF.

This clone was recorded only once. This chain connects TRBV2 to TRBJ2-7; D may be TRBD1 (5 bases). V was clipped by 5 bases and J by 1 base, with 15 bases between them. This CDR3 spans 15 amino acids. The germline V gene has CDR1 SNHLY and CDR2 FYNNEI. CDR3 amino acids: CASSTPTRQSYEQYF. CDR3 in DNA: TGTGCCAGCAGTACACCTACCCGACAGTCCTACGAGCAGTACTTC.